These 2 T cell receptor beta chains originate from one sample sequenced in a study of tumor and adjacent non-tumor tissue in lung cancer. RNA was extracted from bulk tissue without any cell sorting. Three rounds of nested PCR, following a modified ARM-PCR protocol, produced the TCRbeta library. MiXCR, run by TCRdb on the multiplex PCR reads, gives a single entry per CDR3 protein. The table lists just over 200,000 distinct CDR3 sequences, approximately 74% of them singletons. Input material: lung tumor tissue. The receptors stem from a man aged 55 to 69 with non-small cell lung cancer.

V usage is TRBV5-1 and J usage is TRBJ2-3; no clear D. The CDR3 sequence is 15 residues long. V shed 0 bases and J shed 1 base, with 9 bases lying between them. CDR1 and CDR2 from the germline V gene are SGHRS and YFSETQ. CDR3: CASSLAVGGTDTQYF. The CDR3 nucleotides read TGCGCCAGCAGCTTGGCCGTTGGTGGCACAGATACGCAGTATTTT.

Note on this clonotype: A read error may produce the germline difference seen at one junction end. CDR3 sequence: CASSLLTSPTSSYTQYF. CDR3 bases: TGCGCCAGTAGCCTCCTGACTAGCCCCACTTCCTCATATACGCAGTATTTT. The rearrangement uses TRBV4-3 and TRBJ2-3, with 7 nucleotides matching TRBD2. This CDR3 comprises 17 residues. Germline CDR1 reads LGHNA; CDR2 reads YSLEER.